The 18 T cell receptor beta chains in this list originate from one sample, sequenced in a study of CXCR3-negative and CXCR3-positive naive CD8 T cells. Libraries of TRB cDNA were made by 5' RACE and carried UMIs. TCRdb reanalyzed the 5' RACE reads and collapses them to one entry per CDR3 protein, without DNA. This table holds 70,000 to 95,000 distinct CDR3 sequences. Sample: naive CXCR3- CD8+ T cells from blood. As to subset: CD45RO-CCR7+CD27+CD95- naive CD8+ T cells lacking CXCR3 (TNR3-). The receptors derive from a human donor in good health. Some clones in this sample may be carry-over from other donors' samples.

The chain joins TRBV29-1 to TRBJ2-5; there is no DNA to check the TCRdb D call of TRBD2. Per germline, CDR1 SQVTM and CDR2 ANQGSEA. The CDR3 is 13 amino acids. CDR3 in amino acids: CSVGGQGGETQYF.

The CDR3 spells CASSIGSYNEQFF. The chain is built from TRBV19 and TRBJ2-1. CDR3 size: 13 residues. Germline V lookup: CDR1 LNHDA, CDR2 SQIVND (reference sequence).

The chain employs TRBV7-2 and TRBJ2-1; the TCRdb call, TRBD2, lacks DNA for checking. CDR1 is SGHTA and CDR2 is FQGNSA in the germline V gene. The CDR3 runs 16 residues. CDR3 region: CASSLSAGGPWNEQFF.

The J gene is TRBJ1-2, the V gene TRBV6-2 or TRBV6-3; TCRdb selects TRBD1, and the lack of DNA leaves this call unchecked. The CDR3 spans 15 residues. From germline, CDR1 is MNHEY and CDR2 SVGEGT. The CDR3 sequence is CASSFGQTANYGYTF.

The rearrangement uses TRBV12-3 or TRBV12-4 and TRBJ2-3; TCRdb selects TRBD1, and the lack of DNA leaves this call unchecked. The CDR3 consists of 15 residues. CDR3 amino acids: CASSPLAGHTDTQYF.

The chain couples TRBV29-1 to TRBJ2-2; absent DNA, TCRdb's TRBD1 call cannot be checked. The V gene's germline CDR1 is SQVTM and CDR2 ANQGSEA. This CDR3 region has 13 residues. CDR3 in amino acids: CSVAGANTGELFF.

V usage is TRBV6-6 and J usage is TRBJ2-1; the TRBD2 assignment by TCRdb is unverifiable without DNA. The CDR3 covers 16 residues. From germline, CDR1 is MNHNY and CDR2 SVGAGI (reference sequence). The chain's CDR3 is CASSYSTAGDYNEQFF.

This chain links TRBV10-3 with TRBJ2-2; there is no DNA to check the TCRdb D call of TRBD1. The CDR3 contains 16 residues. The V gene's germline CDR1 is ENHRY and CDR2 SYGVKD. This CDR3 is CAISPQGTPSTGELFF.

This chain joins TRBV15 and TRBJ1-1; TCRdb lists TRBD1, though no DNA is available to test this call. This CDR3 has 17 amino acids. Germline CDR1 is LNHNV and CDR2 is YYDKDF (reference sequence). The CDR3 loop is CATSRTGLNHMNTEAFF.

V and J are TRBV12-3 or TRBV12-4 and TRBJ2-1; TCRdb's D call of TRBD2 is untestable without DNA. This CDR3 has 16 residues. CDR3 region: CASSLSRTSVGVEQFF.

This chain's CDR3 is CSVEAGSLGEQFF. The chain employs TRBV29-1 and TRBJ2-1; TCRdb gives TRBD1 as the D gene, but with no DNA this cannot be confirmed. The CDR3 has 13 amino acids. CDR1 and CDR2 (germline): SQVTM, ANQGSEA.

CDR3 loop: CASSLERGASTDTQYF. The rearrangement joins TRBV5-1 to TRBJ2-3; TCRdb designates TRBD2, a call that cannot be tested without DNA. The CDR3 has 16 amino acids. CDR1 is SGHRS and CDR2 is YFSETQ in the germline V gene.

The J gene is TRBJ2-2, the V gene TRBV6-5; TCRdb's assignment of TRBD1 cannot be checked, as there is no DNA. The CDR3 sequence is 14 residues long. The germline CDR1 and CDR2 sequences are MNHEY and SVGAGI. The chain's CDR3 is CASSYSQGPGELFF.

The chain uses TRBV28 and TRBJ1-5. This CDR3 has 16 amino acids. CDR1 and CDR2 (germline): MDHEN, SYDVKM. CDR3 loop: CASRENQPYSNQPQHF.

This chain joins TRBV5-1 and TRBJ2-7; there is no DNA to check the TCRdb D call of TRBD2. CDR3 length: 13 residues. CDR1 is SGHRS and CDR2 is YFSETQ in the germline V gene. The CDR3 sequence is CASSLKEGYEQYF. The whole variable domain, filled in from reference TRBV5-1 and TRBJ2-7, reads KAGVTQTPRYLIKTRGQQVTLSCSPISGHRSVSWYQQTPGQGLQFLFEYFSETQRNKGNFPGRFSGRQFSNSRSEMNVSTLELGDSALYLCASSLKEGYEQYFGPGTRLTVT.

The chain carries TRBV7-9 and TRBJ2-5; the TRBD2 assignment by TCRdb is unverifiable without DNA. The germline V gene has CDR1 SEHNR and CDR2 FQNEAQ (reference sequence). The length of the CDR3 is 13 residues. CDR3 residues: CASSGQLEETQYF.

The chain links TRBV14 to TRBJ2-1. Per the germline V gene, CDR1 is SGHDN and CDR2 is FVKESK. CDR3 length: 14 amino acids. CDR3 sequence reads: CASSQVGSMNEQFF.

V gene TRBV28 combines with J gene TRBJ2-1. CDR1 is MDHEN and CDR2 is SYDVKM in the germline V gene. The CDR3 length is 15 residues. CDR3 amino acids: CASSLSQGVHNEQFF.